What follows is one TCR beta chain and its context. Its cognate antigen is unknown. For the second PCR, which ran for 7 to 11 cycles, a sample-barcoded 5' primer and a J-beta primer mix were used. A 12-random-nucleotide template-switch adaptor tagged each cDNA molecule. TCRdb called the 5' RACE reads again in MiXCR, with one record for every CDR3 protein. The sample includes about 1.4 million distinct CDR3 sequences, almost 60% of them seen just once. The sample comes from a study of blood T cells in healthy people across ages. Overall study results and limits: Versus aged donors, long-lived donors had higher diversity and more naive CD4+ cells. Those diversity estimates obtained from one million T cells were thought to be underestimates.

Peripheral blood samples of 9 to 10 milliliters were drawn from each donor. Sequenced: blood. This sequence originates from a man aged 18-30 years in good health.

CDR3: CASSQGPNLAGGPGETQYF. The CDR3, as DNA: TGTGCCAGCAGCCAAGGGCCAAACTTAGCGGGAGGCCCTGGTGAGACCCAGTACTTC. This sequence joins TRBV3-1 and TRBJ2-7, with 10 nucleotides matching TRBD2. Near its end, the DNA agrees better with TRBJ2-5, so the J call may be wrong. From germline, CDR1 is LGHDT and CDR2 YNNKEL (reference sequence). The CDR3 covers 19 residues.